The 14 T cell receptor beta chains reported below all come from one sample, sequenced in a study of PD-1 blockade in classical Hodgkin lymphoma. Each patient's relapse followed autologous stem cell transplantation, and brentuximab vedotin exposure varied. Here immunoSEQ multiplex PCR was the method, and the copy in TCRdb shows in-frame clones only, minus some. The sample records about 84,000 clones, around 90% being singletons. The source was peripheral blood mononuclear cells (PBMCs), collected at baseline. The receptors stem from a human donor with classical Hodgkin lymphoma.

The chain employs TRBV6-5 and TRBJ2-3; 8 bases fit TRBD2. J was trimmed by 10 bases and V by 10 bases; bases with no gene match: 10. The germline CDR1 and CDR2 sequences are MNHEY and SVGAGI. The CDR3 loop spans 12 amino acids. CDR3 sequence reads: CAIGKIAGPQYF. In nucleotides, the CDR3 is TGTGCCATAGGAAAAATAGCGGGGCCGCAGTATTTT.

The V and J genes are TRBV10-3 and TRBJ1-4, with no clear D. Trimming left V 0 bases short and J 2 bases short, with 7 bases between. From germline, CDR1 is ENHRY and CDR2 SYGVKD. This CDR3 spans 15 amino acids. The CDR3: CAISESGRTNEKLFF. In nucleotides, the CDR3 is TGTGCCATCAGTGAGTCGGGTAGGACTAATGAAAAACTGTTTTTT.

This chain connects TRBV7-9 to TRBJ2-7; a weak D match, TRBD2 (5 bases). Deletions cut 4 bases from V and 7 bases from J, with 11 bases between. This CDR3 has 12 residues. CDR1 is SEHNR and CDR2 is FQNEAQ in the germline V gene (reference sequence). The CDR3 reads CASSYGRGEQYF. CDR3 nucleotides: TGTGCCAGCAGCTATGGCCGCGGGGAGCAGTACTTC. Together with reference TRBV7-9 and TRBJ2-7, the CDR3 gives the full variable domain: DTGVSQNPRHKITKRGQNVTFRCDPISEHNRLYWYRQTLGQGPEFLTYFQNEAQLEKSRLLSDRFSAERPKGSFSTLEIQRTEQGDSAMYLCASSYGRGEQYFGPGTRLTVT.

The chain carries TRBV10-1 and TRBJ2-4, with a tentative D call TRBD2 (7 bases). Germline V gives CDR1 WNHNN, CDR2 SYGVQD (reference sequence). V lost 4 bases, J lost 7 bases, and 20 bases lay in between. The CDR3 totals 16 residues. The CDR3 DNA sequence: TGCGCCAGCAGTGCGTTCGGGGGGCTTTTCAGGAACATTCAGTACTTC. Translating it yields CASSAFGGLFRNIQYF.

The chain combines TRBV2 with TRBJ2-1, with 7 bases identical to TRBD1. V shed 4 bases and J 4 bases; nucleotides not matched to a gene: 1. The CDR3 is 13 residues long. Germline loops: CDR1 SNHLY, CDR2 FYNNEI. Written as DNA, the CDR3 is TGTGCCAGCAGTGGGGACAGTTACAATGAGCAGTTCTTC. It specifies CASSGDSYNEQFF.

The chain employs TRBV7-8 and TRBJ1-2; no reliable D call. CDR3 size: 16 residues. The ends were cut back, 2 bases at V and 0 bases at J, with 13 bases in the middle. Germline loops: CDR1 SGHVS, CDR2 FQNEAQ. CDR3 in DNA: TGTGCCAGCAGCTTAATGCCGGCCAGAACTAACTATGGCTACACCTTC. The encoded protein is CASSLMPARTNYGYTF.

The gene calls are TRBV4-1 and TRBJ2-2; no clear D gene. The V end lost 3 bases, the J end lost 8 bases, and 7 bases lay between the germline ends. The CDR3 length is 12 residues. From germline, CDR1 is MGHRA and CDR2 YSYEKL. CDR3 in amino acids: CASSQIEGELFF. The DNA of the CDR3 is TGCGCCAGCAGCCAGATCGAGGGGGAGCTGTTTTTT.

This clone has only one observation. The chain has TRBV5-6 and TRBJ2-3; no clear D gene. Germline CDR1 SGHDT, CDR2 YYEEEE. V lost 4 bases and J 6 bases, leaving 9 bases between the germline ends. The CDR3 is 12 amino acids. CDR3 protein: CASSPLRDTQYF. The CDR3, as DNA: TGTGCCAGCAGCCCTCTCAGGGATACGCAGTATTTT. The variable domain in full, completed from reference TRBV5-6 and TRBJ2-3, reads DAGVTQSPTHLIKTRGQQVTLRCSPKSGHDTVSWYQQALGQGPQFIFQYYEEEERQRGNFPDRFSGHQFPNYSSELNVNALLLGDSALYLCASSPLRDTQYFGPGTRLTVL.

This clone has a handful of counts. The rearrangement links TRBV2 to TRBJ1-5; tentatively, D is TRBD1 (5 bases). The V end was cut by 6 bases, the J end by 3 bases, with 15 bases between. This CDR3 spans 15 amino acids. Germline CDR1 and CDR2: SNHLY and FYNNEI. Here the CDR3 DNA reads TGTGCCAGCAGGTCCCCGGGGGGTGACAATCAGCCCCAGCATTTT. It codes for CASRSPGGDNQPQHF.

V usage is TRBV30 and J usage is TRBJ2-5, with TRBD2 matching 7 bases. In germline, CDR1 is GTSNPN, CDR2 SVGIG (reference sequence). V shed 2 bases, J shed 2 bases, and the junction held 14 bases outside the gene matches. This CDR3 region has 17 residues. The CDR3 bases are TGTGCCTGGAGTTGGGGGGAGGGCCCCCTTCTGCAAGAGACCCAGTACTTC. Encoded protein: CAWSWGEGPLLQETQYF.

The CDR3 nucleotides read TGTGCCAGCAGCTTAAATCCGGCTGGGGCCAACGTCCTGACTTTC. This encodes CASSLNPAGANVLTF. The V and J genes are TRBV7-2 and TRBJ2-6, with D unclear. From germline, CDR1 is SGHTA and CDR2 FQGNSA. This CDR3 spans 15 amino acids. Trimming took off 2 bases at V and 2 bases at J, with 7 bases between the two ends.

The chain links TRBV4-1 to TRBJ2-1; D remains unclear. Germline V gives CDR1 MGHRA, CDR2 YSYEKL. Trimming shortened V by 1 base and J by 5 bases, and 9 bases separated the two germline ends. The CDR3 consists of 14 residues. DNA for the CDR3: TGCGCCAGCAGCCAAGTTTTCACGGACAATGAGCAGTTCTTC. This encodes CASSQVFTDNEQFF.

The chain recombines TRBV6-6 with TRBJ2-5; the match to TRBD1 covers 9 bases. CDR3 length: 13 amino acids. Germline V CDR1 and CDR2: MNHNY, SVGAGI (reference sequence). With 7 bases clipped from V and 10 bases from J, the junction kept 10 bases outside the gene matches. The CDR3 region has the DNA TGTGCCAGCACCGCCGGACAGGGGCATGACCAGTACTTC. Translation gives CASTAGQGHDQYF.

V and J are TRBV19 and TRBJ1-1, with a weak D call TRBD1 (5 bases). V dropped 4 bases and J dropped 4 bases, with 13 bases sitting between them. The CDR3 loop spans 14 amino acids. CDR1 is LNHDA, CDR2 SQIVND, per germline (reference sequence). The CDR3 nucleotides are TGTGCCAGTAGTAGCAGGGAGTGGATCACTGAAGCTTTCTTT. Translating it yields CASSSREWITEAFF. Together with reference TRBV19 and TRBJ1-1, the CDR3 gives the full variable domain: DGGITQSPKYLFRKEGQNVTLSCEQNLNHDAMYWYRQDPGQGLRLIYYSQIVNDFQKGDIAEGYSVSREKKESFPLTVTSAQKNPTAFYLCASSSREWITEAFFGQGTRLTVV.